Below, 14 T cell receptor beta chains from the same sample are listed, as sequenced in a study of blood T cell repertoires in COVID-19. Some clones are missing from TCRdb's copy, which holds only in-frame ones; the method was immunoSEQ multiplex PCR. This sample has about 350,000 clones; roughly 87% occur once, and the top ten carry 3.9%. The sequenced sample consisted of peripheral blood. The receptor source for this set is a woman in her sixties or seventies with COVID-19, enrolled during active disease.

The J gene is TRBJ2-3, the V gene TRBV5-1; 10 bases map to TRBD2. The CDR3 is 16 amino acids. V was pared by 2 bases and J by 1 base, with 4 bases of the junction left unmatched. CDR1 and CDR2 from the germline V gene are SGHRS and YFSETQ. This chain's CDR3 is CASSFTSGDGTDTQYF. The CDR3 bases are TGCGCCAGCAGCTTCACTAGCGGGGATGGCACAGATACGCAGTATTTT.

The chain joins TRBV3-1 (or the pseudogene TRBV3-2) to TRBJ2-1; 7 nucleotides line up with TRBD1. The CDR3 covers 13 residues. In germline, CDR1 is LGHDT, CDR2 YNNKEL (reference sequence). V shed 0 bases and J 13 bases; nucleotides not matched to a gene: 6. The CDR3 DNA reads TGTGCCAGCAGCCAAGAGGTCGGGACAGCTCAGTTCTTC. This sequence encodes CASSQEVGTAQFF.

This clone was found once. J is TRBJ1-1 and V is TRBV2, with 8 bases that match TRBD1. Germline-derived CDR1 and CDR2 are SNHLY and FYNNEI. J lost 10 bases, V lost 6 bases, and 10 bases had no gene match. The CDR3 is 13 residues long. CDR3 sequence (DNA): TGTGCCAGCAGGGGGACAGGAGGGAGTCGAGCTTTCTTT. It yields the protein CASRGTGGSRAFF.

This clone appeared a single time. The V and J genes are TRBV4-1 and TRBJ2-2; D may be TRBD1 (6 bases). Trimming removed 0 bases at V and 5 bases at J, with 10 bases between. The CDR3 length is 15 residues. Germline values: CDR1 MGHRA, CDR2 YSYEKL. The CDR3 DNA is TGCGCCAGCAGCCAAGAGGGGGCGAGAACCGGGGAGCTGTTTTTT. Amino acids: CASSQEGARTGELFF.

The rearrangement joins TRBV7-2 to TRBJ1-2, with 7 bases identical to TRBD1. J was trimmed by 8 bases and V by 0 bases; bases with no gene match: 6. The CDR3 runs 14 residues. Germline CDR1 reads SGHTA; CDR2 reads FQGNSA. Here the CDR3 reads CASSLAPGGQGYTF. DNA for the CDR3: TGTGCCAGCAGCTTAGCTCCCGGGGGACAGGGCTACACCTTC. The whole variable domain, remainder taken from reference TRBV7-2 and TRBJ1-2, is GAGVSQSPSNKVTEKGKDVELRCDPISGHTALYWYRQSLGQGLEFLIYFQGNSAPDKSGLPSDRFSAERTGGSVSTLTIQRTQQEDSAVYLCASSLAPGGQGYTFGSGTRLTVV.

In this sample, this clone turned up once. This sample also contains other DNA sequences that code for the same CDR3. This rearrangement joins TRBV19 to TRBJ1-1; 7 bases are shared with TRBD1. Germline loops: CDR1 LNHDA, CDR2 SQIVND (reference sequence). CDR3 length: 13 amino acids. V lost 7 bases, J lost 5 bases, and 7 bases stayed unmatched. CDR3 residues: CASTRQGPTEAFF. In DNA, the CDR3 is TGTGCCAGTACCCGACAGGGACCTACTGAAGCTTTCTTT.

The chain is built from TRBV5-6 and TRBJ1-5; 8 bases align to TRBD1. V gave up 3 bases and J gave up 7 bases; unmatched junction bases: 6. The CDR3 runs to 14 residues. Germline CDR1 is SGHDT and CDR2 is YYEEEE. CDR3 in amino acids: CASSSGQGDQPQHF. CDR3 DNA sequence: TGTGCCAGCAGCTCTGGACAGGGTGACCAGCCCCAGCATTTT.

The J gene is TRBJ1-4, the V gene TRBV14, with TRBD1 identical over 9 bases. Losses at the gene ends were 5 bases for V and 5 bases for J; bases not matched to a gene: 6. CDR1 and CDR2 from the germline V gene are SGHDN and FVKESK. The CDR3 length is 15 residues. CDR3 coding DNA: TGTGCCAGCAGCTCAACAGGGGGCAGGAATGAAAAACTGTTTTTT. This translates into CASSSTGGRNEKLFF.

This clone occurred once. This chain links TRBV3-1 (or the pseudogene TRBV3-2) with TRBJ1-5, with no clear D. There are 16 residues in the CDR3. V lost 1 base and J lost 9, with 19 bases in between. Germline values: CDR1 LGHDT, CDR2 YNNKEL (reference sequence). DNA for the CDR3: TGTGCCAGCAGCCAAGGGATTCCTTCCCTGGGCTCGCCCCAGCATTTT. It yields the protein CASSQGIPSLGSPQHF.

V gene TRBV6-5 combines with J gene TRBJ1-2, with 8 bases identical to TRBD1. The CDR3 length is 15 residues. Trimming took 0 bases from V and 7 from J; bases not matched to a gene: 7. Germline lookup yields CDR1 MNHEY and CDR2 SVGAGI. The CDR3 DNA is TGTGCCAGCAGTTACTCGCGACAGGGGCCAGTTGGCTACACCTTC. Encoded protein: CASSYSRQGPVGYTF.

The chain recombines TRBV5-4 with TRBJ2-1; TRBD2 matches 11 bases. Germline V lookup: CDR1 SGHNT, CDR2 YYREEE (reference sequence). The V gene end was trimmed by 1 base and the J gene end by 4 bases; junction bases not matched to a gene: 7. The CDR3 length is 17 residues. The CDR3 region is CASSLRLAGGGYNEQFF. In DNA, the CDR3 is TGTGCCAGCAGCTTGCGTCTAGCGGGGGGCGGATACAATGAGCAGTTCTTC.

This clone was seen only once. This chain links TRBV19 with TRBJ2-1; TRBD2 might be the D (6 bases). The CDR3 consists of 14 residues. Germline assignment: CDR1 LNHDA and CDR2 SQIVND (reference sequence). V was shortened by 4 bases and J by 3 bases, with 10 bases between the two germline ends. The CDR3 sequence: CASSSRRDYNEQFF. CDR3 nucleotide sequence: TGTGCCAGTAGTAGTAGGCGGGACTACAATGAGCAGTTCTTC.

J is TRBJ1-6 and V is TRBV7-9, with 7 bases that match TRBD1. V gave up 2 bases and J gave up 5 bases; unmatched junction bases: 3. CDR3 size: 15 residues. CDR1 and CDR2 from the germline V gene are SEHNR and FQNEAQ (reference sequence). Written as DNA, the CDR3 is TGTGCCAGCAGCTTAACCGGGACAGATAATTCACCCCTCCACTTT. Protein: CASSLTGTDNSPLHF. The full variable domain, with the rest looked up from reference TRBV7-9 and TRBJ1-6, is DTGVSQNPRHKITKRGQNVTFRCDPISEHNRLYWYRQTLGQGPEFLTYFQNEAQLEKSRLLSDRFSAERPKGSFSTLEIQRTEQGDSAMYLCASSLTGTDNSPLHFGNGTRLTVT.

V gene TRBV7-2 combines with J gene TRBJ2-3; tentatively, D is TRBD1 (5 bases). V lost 5 bases and J 1 base, leaving 10 bases between the germline ends. Germline-derived CDR1 and CDR2 are SGHTA and FQGNSA. The CDR3 is 14 amino acids. CDR3 loop: CASSVKQGTDTQYF. As DNA, the CDR3 is TGTGCCAGCAGCGTCAAACAGGGCACAGATACGCAGTATTTT.